This TCR beta chain is from a study of cytomegalovirus exposure and HLA in healthy donors. PCR primers comprised 60 Vbeta and 13 Jbeta primers. Clones were sequenced by immunoSEQ multiplex PCR, and TCRdb holds only the in-frame ones, with some missing. The repertoire holds roughly 200,000 clones, 8.5% to 10% seen once, with roughly 1.4% in the top ten. This clone was detected only a few times. Germline lookup yields CDR1 MGHRA and CDR2 YSYEKL. The CDR3 extends over 14 amino acids. V dropped 1 base and J dropped 5 bases, with 9 bases sitting between them. The J gene is TRBJ1-5, the V gene TRBV4-1, with D unresolved. The sequence was collected from a woman aged 30 to 39 in good health and CMV-seropositive. The sequenced sample was PBMCs. The CDR3 sequence: CASSQGYSDQPQHF. The CDR3 coding sequence is TGCGCCAGCAGCCAAGGCTACAGTGATCAGCCCCAGCATTTT.